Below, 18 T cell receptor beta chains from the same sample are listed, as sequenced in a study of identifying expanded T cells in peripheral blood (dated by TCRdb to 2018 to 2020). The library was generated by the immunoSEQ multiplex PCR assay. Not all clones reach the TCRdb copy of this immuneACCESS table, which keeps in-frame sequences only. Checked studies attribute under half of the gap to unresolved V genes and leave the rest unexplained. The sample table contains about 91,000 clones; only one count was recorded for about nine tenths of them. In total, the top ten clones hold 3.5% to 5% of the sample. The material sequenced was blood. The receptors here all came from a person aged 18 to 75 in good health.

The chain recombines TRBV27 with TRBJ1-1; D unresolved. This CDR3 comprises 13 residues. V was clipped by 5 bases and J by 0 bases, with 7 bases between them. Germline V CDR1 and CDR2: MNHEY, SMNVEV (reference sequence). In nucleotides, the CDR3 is TGTGCCAGCAGTCATCTCATGAACACTGAAGCTTTCTTT. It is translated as CASSHLMNTEAFF.

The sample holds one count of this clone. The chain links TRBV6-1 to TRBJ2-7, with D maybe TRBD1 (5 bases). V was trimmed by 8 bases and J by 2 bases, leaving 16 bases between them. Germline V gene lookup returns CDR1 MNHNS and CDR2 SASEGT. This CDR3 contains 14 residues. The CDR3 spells CASSRGLRTYEQYF. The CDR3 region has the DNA TGTGCCAGCTCTAGGGGCCTTAGGACCTACGAGCAGTACTTC.

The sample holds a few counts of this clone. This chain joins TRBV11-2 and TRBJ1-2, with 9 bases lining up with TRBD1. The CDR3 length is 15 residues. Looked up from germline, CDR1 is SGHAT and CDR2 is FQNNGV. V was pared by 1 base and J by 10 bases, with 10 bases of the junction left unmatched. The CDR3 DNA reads TGTGCCAGCAGCTTAGCGCCCCGGGACAGGGAGACCTACACCTTC. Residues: CASSLAPRDRETYTF.

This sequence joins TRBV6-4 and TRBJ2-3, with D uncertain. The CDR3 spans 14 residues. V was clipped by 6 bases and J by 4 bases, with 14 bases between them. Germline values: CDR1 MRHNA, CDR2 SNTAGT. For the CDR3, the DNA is TGTGCCAGCAGCTCTCAAGGATCGTCAGATACGCAGTATTTT. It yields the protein CASSSQGSSDTQYF.

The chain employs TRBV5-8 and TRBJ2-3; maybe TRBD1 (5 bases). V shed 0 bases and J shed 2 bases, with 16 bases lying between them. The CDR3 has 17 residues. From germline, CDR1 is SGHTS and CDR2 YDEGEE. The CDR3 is CASSLAARVGPTDTQYF. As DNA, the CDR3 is TGTGCCAGCAGCTTGGCGGCCAGGGTGGGTCCCACAGATACGCAGTATTTT.

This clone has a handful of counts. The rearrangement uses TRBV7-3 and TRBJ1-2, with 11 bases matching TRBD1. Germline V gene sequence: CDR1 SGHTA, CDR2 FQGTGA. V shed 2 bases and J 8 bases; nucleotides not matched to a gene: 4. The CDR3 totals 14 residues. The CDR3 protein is CASSLGQGASGYTF. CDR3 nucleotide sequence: TGTGCCAGCAGCTTAGGACAGGGGGCGTCCGGCTACACCTTC.

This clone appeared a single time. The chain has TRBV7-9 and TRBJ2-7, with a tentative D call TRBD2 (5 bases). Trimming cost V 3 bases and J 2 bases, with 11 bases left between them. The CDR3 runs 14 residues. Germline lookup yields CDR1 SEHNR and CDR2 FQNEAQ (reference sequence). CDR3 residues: CASSLWTDTYEQYF. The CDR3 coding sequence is TGTGCCAGCAGCTTGTGGACTGACACCTACGAGCAGTACTTC.

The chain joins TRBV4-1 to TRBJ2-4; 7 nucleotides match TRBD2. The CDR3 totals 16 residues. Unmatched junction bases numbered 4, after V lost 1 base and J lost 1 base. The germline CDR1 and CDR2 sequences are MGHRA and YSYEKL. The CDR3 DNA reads TGCGCCAGCAGCCAAGGGACTAGAGCGGCCAAAAACATTCAGTACTTC. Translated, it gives CASSQGTRAAKNIQYF.

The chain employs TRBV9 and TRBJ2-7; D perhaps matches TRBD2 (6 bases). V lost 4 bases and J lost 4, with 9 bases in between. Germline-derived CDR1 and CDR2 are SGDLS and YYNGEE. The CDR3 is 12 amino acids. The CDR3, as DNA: TGTGCCAGCAGCCCCGGAGGGTACGAGCAGTACTTC. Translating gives CASSPGGYEQYF.

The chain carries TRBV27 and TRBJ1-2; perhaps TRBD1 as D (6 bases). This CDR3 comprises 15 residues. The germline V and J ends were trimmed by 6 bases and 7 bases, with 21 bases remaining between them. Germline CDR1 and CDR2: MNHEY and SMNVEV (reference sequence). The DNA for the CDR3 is TGTGCCAGCAGACCGGGGGCGGGGTCCGGTTCTGGCTACACCTTC. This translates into CASRPGAGSGSGYTF.

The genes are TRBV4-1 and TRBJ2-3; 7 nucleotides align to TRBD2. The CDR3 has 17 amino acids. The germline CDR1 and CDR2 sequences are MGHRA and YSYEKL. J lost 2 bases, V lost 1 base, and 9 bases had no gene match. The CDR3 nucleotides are TGCGCCAGCAGCCAAGTACAGCGGGGAGTCAACACAGATACGCAGTATTTT. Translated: CASSQVQRGVNTDTQYF.

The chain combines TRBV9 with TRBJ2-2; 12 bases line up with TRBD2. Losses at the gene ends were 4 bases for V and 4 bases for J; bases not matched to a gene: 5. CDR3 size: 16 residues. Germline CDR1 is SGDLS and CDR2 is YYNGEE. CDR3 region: CASSPTSGGFTGELFF. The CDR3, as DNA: TGTGCCAGCAGCCCAACTAGCGGGGGGTTCACCGGGGAGCTGTTTTTT.

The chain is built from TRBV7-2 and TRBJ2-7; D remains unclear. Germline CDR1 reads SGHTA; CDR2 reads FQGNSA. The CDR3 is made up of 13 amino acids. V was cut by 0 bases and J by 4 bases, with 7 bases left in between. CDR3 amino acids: CASSLAPQYEQYF. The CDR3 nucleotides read TGTGCCAGCAGCTTAGCCCCCCAGTACGAGCAGTACTTC.

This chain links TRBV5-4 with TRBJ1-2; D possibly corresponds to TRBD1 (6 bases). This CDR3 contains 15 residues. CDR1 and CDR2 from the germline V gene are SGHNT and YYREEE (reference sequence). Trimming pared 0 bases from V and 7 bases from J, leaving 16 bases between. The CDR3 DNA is TGTGCCAGCAGCTTGGCGGGCAGGGGAGTCTCTGGCTACACCTTC. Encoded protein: CASSLAGRGVSGYTF.

The CDR3 DNA is TGTGCCAGCAGTGAGGGTCAGGGGGCTTCTGAAGCTTTCTTT. Translating it yields CASSEGQGASEAFF. The gene calls are TRBV6-1 and TRBJ1-1, with TRBD1 matching over 8 bases. V lost 3 bases to trimming and J lost 6 bases; unmatched junction nucleotides: 6. The V gene's germline CDR1 is MNHNS and CDR2 SASEGT. The CDR3 is 14 amino acids.

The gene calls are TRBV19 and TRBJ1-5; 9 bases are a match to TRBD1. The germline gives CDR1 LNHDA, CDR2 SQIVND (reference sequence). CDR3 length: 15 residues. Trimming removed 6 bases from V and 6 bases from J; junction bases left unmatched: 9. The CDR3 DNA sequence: TGTGCCAGTAGAGAAACAGGGGGCGCCTCTCAGCCCCAGCATTTT. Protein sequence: CASRETGGASQPQHF.

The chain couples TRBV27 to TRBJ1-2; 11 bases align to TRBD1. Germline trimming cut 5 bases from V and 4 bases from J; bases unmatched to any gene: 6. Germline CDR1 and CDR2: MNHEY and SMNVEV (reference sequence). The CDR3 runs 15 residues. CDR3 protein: CASSGLDRGLYGYTF. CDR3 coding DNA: TGTGCCAGCAGTGGACTGGACAGGGGGCTCTATGGCTACACCTTC.

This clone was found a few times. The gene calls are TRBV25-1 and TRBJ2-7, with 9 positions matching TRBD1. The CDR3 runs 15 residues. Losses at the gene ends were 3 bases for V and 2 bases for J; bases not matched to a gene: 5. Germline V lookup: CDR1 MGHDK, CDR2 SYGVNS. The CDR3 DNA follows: TGTGCCAGCAGTGACACAGGGGGCGACCCCTACGAGCAGTACTTC. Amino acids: CASSDTGGDPYEQYF.